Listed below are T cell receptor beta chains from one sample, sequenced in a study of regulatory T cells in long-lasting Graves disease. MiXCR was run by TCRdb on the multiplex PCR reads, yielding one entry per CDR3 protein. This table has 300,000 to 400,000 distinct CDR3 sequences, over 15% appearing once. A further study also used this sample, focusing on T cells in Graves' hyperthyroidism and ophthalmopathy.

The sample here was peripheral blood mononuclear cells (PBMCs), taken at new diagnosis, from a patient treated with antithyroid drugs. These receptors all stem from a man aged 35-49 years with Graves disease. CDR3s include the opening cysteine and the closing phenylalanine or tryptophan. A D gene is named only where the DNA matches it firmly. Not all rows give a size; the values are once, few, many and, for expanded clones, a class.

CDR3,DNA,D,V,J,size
CASSDGRRGDQPQHF,TGTGCCAGCAGTGACGGACGGAGGGGAGATCAGCCCCAGCATTTT,-,TRBV25-1,TRBJ1-5,-
CSAMSSGGIAYEQYF,TGCAGTGCTATGAGTAGCGGGGGGATTGCTTACGAGCAGTACTTC,TRBD2,TRBV20-1,TRBJ2-7,many
CASRRLGADGYTF,TGTGCCAGCCGTCGACTCGGGGCTGACGGCTACACCTTC,-,TRBV27,TRBJ1-2,-
CASSGTSGQGGNEQFF,TGTGCCAGCAGCGGGACTAGCGGCCAAGGGGGGAATGAGCAGTTCTTC,TRBD2,TRBV11-1,TRBJ2-1,-
CASSPLGRVRFF,TGTGCCAGCAGCCCGCTTGGCCGGGTTAGGTTCTTC,-,TRBV7-2,TRBJ2-1,-
CASSMGAGRETQYF,TGTGCCAGTAGTATGGGGGCAGGGCGAGAGACCCAGTACTTC,-,TRBV19,TRBJ2-5,many
CASSLLTITGELFF,TGCGCCAGCAGCTTGTTAACGATTACCGGGGAGCTGTTTTTT,-,TRBV5-1,TRBJ2-2,many
CSARSGVTVTGELFF,TGCAGTGCTAGAAGCGGGGTAACGGTCACCGGGGAGCTGTTTTTT,TRBD2,TRBV20-1,TRBJ2-2,many
CASSRYDLGTGELFF,TGTGCCAGCAGCCGCTATGACCTCGGCACCGGGGAGCTGTTTTTT,-,TRBV3-1,TRBJ2-2,many
CASGFLGQTYNEQFF,TGTGCCAGCGGCTTTCTCGGACAGACTTACAATGAGCAGTTCTTC,-,TRBV9,TRBJ2-1,-
CASSPISQEAFF,TGTGCCAGCTCACCAATATCTCAAGAAGCTTTCTTT,-,TRBV18,TRBJ1-1,many
CASSHSPSGPNTDTQYF,TGTGCCAGCAGCCATTCCCCTAGCGGCCCTAACACAGATACGCAGTATTTT,TRBD2,TRBV4-2,TRBJ2-3,-
CASKEGQENTGELFF,TGTGCCAGCAAAGAGGGACAGGAGAACACCGGGGAGCTGTTTTTT,TRBD1,TRBV6-1,TRBJ2-2,few
CASTATGLVDEQYF,TGTGCCAGTACCGCGACAGGGTTAGTCGACGAGCAGTACTTC,TRBD1,TRBV19,TRBJ2-7,once
CASSSRTDFYNEQFF,TGTGCCAGCAGTTCCAGGACTGATTTTTACAATGAGCAGTTCTTC,-,TRBV28,TRBJ2-1,many
CASSQGQGNGYTF,TGTGCCAGCAGTCAGGGACAGGGGAACGGCTACACCTTC,TRBD1,TRBV12-3/TRBV12-4,TRBJ1-2,-
CASSLSYGQDNSPLHF,TGCGCCAGCAGCCTATCCTACGGACAGGATAATTCACCCCTCCACTTT,TRBD1,TRBV4-1,TRBJ1-6,-
CASSSFHGAPGELFF,TGTGCCAGCAGTTCCTTTCACGGGGCGCCCGGGGAGCTGTTTTTT,-,TRBV12-3/TRBV12-4,TRBJ2-2,many
CASSQRQGVNQPQHF,TGTGCCAGCAGTCAAAGACAGGGGGTCAATCAGCCCCAGCATTTT,TRBD1,TRBV12-3/TRBV12-4,TRBJ1-5,-
CASSLLRSVGTSSYEQYF,TGTGCCAGCAGTTTATTACGGTCTGTAGGGACTAGCTCCTACGAGCAGTACTTC,TRBD2,TRBV28,TRBJ2-7,many
CSVDSTRSSTDTQYF,TGCAGCGTCGACTCCACCAGGTCCTCCACAGATACGCAGTATTTT,-,TRBV29-1,TRBJ2-3,many
CASSGTQGHEQYF,TGTGCCAGCAGTGGAACCCAGGGACACGAGCAGTACTTC,-,TRBV6-2/TRBV6-3,TRBJ2-7,many
CASEQRGGRLAKNIQYF,TGTGCCAGTGAGCAGCGGGGGGGCCGGCTAGCCAAAAACATTCAGTACTTC,TRBD2,TRBV19,TRBJ2-4,-
CSARDRIARTNYGYTF,TGCAGTGCTAGAGATCGGATAGCCAGGACTAACTATGGCTACACCTTC,-,TRBV20-1,TRBJ1-2,many
CASSILAGGLNEQFF,TGCGCCAGCAGTATACTAGCGGGGGGGCTCAATGAGCAGTTCTTC,TRBD2,TRBV10-2,TRBJ2-1,-
CASSFLRRAGTSGGAKETQYF,TGTGCCAGCAGTTTCCTCCGGCGGGCCGGGACTAGCGGGGGGGCCAAGGAGACCCAGTACTTC,TRBD2,TRBV27,TRBJ2-5,many
CASSVPGGTIYF,TGTGCCAGCAGCGTCCCAGGGGGCACCATATATTTT,TRBD1,TRBV9,TRBJ1-3,few
CASNRDTEAFF,TGTGCCAGTAACAGGGATACTGAAGCTTTCTTT,-,TRBV7-2,TRBJ1-1,many
CSAQNPSSYNEQFF,TGCAGTGCTCAGAACCCCAGCTCCTACAATGAGCAGTTCTTC,-,TRBV20-1,TRBJ2-1,many
CASSSYSGQPQHF,TGTGCCAGCAGCTCGTACTCAGGACAGCCCCAGCATTTT,-,TRBV7-9,TRBJ1-5,many
CSVEMIQETQYF,TGCAGCGTTGAAATGATTCAAGAGACCCAGTACTTC,-,TRBV29-1,TRBJ2-5,many
CSVLGQGGRQSNEKLFF,TGCAGCGTTTTGGGACAGGGGGGTCGACAGTCTAATGAAAAACTGTTTTTT,TRBD1,TRBV29-1,TRBJ1-4,many
CASSQDQPLNTEAFF,TGTGCCAGCAGCCAAGATCAGCCCCTGAACACTGAAGCTTTCTTT,-,TRBV3-1,TRBJ1-1,few
CASSRTALDRDTDTQYF,TGTGCCAGCAGTAGAACCGCCCTGGACAGGGACACAGATACGCAGTATTTT,TRBD1,TRBV28,TRBJ2-3,many
CAWTFSGNTIYF,TGTGCCTGGACATTCTCTGGAAACACCATATATTTT,-,TRBV30,TRBJ1-3,-
CASSGGVWEQYF,TGTGCCAGCAGCGGAGGGGTGTGGGAGCAGTACTTC,-,TRBV12-3/TRBV12-4,TRBJ2-7,many
CSVERVGTEAFF,TGCAGCGTTGAAAGAGTGGGCACTGAAGCTTTCTTT,-,TRBV29-1,TRBJ1-1,many
CASSSGGGAQTYF,TGTGCCAGCAGCTCTGGCGGGGGGGCTCAGACGTACTTC,TRBD2,TRBV11-1,TRBJ2-4,many
CASSHYDTGELFF,TGTGCCAGCAGTCACTACGACACCGGGGAGCTGTTTTTT,-,TRBV12-3/TRBV12-4,TRBJ2-2,many
CASRRRQGRAEAFF,TGTGCCAGCAGACGCAGACAGGGGAGGGCTGAAGCTTTCTTT,TRBD1,TRBV28,TRBJ1-1,-
CATSETGTGLVQPQHF,TGTGCCACCAGTGAGACCGGGACAGGGTTGGTTCAGCCCCAGCATTTT,TRBD1,TRBV24-1,TRBJ1-5,-
CASSLAKGQETQYF,TGTGCCAGCAGTTTAGCGAAGGGACAAGAGACCCAGTACTTC,-,TRBV28,TRBJ2-5,many